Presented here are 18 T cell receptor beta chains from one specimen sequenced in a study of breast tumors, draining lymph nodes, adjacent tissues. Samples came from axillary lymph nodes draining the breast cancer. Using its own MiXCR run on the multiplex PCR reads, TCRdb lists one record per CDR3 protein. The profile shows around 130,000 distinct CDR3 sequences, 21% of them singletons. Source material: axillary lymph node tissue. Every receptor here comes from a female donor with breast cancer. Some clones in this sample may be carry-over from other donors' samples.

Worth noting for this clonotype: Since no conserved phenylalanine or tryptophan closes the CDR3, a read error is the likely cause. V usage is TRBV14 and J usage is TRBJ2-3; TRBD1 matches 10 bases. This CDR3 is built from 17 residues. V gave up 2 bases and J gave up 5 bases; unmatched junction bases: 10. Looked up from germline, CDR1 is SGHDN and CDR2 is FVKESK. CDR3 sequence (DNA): TGTGCCAGCAGCCAATTTTCCGGGACAGGGGTAATAGATACGCAGTATCTT. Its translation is CASSQFSGTGVIDTQYL.

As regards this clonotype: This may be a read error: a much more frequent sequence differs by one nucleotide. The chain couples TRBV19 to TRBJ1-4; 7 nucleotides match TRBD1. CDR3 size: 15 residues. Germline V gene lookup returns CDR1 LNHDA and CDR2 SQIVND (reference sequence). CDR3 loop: CASSWDSRTSEKLVF. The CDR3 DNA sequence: TGTGCCAGTAGTTGGGACAGTCGGACGTCTGAAAAACTGGTTTTT.

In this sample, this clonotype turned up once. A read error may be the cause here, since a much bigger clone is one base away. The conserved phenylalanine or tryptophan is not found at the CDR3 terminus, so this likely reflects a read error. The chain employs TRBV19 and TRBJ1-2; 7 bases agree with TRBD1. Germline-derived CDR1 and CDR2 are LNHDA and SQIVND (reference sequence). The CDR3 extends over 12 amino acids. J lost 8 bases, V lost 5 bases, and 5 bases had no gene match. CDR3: CASSPTGWGYTS. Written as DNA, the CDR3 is TGTGCCAGTAGTCCGACAGGGTGGGGCTACACCTCC.

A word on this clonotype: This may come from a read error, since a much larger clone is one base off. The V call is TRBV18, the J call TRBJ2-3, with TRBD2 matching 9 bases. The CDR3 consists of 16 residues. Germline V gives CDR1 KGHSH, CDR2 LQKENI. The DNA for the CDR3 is TGTGCCAGCTCACCAAAGACTAGCGGAAACACAGATGCGCAGTATTTT. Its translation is CASSPKTSGNTDAQYF. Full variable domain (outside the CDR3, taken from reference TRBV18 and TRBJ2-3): NAGVMQNPRHLVRRRGQEARLRCSPMKGHSHVYWYRQLPEEGLKFMVYLQKENIIDESGMPKERFSAEFPKEGPSILRIQQVVRGDSAAYFCASSPKTSGNTDAQYFGPGTRLTVL.

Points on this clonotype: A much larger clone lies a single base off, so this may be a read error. The DNA of the CDR3 is TGTGCCAGCAGCTTTAGCGGGTTCTATGACTACACCTTC. It yields the protein CASSFSGFYDYTF. V is TRBV11-1 and J is TRBJ1-2; D is undetermined. Germline values: CDR1 SGHAT, CDR2 FQDESV (reference sequence). The CDR3 totals 13 residues.

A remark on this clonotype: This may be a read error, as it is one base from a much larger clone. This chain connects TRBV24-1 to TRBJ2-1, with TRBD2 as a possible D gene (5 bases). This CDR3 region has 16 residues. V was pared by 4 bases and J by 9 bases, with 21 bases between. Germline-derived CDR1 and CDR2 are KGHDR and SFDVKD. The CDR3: CATSERARGSGSEQFF. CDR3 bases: TGTGCCACCAGTGAGCGTGCTCGAGGGAGTGGCAGTGAGCAGTTCTTC.

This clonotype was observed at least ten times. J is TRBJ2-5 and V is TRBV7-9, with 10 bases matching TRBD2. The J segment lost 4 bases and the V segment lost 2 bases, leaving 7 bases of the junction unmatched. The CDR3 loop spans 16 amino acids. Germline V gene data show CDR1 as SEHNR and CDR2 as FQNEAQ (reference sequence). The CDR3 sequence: CASSLRLAGVGETQYF. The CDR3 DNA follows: TGTGCCAGCAGCTTAAGGCTAGCGGGAGTTGGAGAGACCCAGTACTTC.

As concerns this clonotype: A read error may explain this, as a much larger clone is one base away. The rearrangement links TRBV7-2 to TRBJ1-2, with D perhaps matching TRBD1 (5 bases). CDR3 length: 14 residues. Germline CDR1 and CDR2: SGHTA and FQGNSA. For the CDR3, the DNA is TGTGCCAGCAGCTTAGATTCAGGGAGCTATGGCCACACCTTC. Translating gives CASSLDSGSYGHTF.

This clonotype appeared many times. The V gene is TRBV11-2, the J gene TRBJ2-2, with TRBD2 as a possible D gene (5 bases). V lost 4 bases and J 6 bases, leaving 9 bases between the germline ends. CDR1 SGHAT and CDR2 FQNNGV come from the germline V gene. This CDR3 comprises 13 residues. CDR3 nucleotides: TGTGCCAGCAGCTCCCTAGCATCCGGGGAGCTGTTTTTT. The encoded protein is CASSSLASGELFF.

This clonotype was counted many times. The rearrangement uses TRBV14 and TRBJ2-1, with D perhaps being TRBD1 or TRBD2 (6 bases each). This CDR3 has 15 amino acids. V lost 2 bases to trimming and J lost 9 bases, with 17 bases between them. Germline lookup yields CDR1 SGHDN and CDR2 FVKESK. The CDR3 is CASSQLGKGGSEQFF. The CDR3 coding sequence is TGTGCCAGCAGCCAATTGGGCAAGGGGGGAAGTGAGCAGTTCTTC.

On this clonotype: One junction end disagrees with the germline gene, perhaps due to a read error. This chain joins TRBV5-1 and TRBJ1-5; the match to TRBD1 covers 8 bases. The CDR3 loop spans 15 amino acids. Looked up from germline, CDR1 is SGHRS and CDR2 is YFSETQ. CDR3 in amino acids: CASSLGTGGHQPQRF. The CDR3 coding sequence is TGCGCCAGCAGCCTGGGGACAGGAGGCCATCAGCCCCAGCGTTTT.

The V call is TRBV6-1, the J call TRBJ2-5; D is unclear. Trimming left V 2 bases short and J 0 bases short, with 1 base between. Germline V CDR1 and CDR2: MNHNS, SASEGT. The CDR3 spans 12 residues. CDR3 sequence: CASSEYQETQYF. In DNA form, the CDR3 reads TGTGCCAGCAGTGAATACCAAGAGACCCAGTACTTC.

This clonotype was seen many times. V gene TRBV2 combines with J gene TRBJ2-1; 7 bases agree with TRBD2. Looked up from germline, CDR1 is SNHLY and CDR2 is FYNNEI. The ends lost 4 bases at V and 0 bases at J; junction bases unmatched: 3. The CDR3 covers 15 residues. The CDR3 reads CASSGGTTSYNEQFF. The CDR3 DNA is TGTGCCAGCAGTGGGGGGACTACCTCCTACAATGAGCAGTTCTTC.

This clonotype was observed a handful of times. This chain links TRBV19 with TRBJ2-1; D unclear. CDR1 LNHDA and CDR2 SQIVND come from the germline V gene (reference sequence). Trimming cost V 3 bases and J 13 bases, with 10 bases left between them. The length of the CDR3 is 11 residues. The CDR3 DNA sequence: TGTGCCAGTAGTATCTATGGTATCCAGTTCTTC. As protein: CASSIYGIQFF.

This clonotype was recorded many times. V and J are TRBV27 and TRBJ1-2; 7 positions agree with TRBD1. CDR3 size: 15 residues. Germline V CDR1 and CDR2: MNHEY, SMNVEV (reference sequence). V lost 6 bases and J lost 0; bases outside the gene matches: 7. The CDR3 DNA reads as TGTGCCAGCAGGGCTCCCGGACAGGCTAACTATGGCTACACCTTC. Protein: CASRAPGQANYGYTF.

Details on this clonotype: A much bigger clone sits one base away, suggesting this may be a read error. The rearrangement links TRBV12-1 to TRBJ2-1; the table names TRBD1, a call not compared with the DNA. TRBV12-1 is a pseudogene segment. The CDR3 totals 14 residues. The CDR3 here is CASSQVGALFEQFF. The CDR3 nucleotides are TGTGCCAGCAGCCAGGTGGGGGCTCTCTTTGAGCAGTTCTTC.

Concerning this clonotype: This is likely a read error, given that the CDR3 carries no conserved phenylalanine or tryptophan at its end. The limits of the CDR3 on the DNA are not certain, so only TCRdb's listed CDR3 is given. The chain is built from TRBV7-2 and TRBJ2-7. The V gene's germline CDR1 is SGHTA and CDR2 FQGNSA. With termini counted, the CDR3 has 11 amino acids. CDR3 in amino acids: CASSPSYEQCS.

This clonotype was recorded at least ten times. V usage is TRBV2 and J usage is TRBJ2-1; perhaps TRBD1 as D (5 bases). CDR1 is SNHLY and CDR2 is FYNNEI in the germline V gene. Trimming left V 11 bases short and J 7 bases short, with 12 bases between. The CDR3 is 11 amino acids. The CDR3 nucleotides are TGTGCCTCCCCAGGGTCTAATGAGCAGTTCTTC. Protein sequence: CASPGSNEQFF.